These 10 T cell receptor beta chains were sequenced from one sample in a study of T cell responses to AZD1222 COVID-19 vaccine. The table came from immunoSEQ multiplex PCR; TCRdb's copy has only in-frame clones and leaves some out. The sample includes around 200,000 clones, approximately 91% of them seen just once. Sample: peripheral blood, taken on day 0 of AZD1222 vaccination. The receptors derive from an adult in good health.

This clone was counted once. V usage is TRBV14 and J usage is TRBJ1-1; TRBD1 agrees at 8 bases. Looked up from germline, CDR1 is SGHDN and CDR2 is FVKESK. The CDR3 length is 12 residues. V lost 3 bases and J lost 11; bases outside the gene matches: 5. The CDR3 bases are TGTGCCAGCAGCCAGACGGGACAGGAGGCTTTCTTT. It encodes CASSQTGQEAFF.

The J gene is TRBJ2-2, the V gene TRBV7-9; D remains ambiguous. The CDR3 runs to 16 residues. Trimming left V 7 bases short and J 3 bases short, with 18 bases between. The germline V gene has CDR1 SEHNR and CDR2 FQNEAQ (reference sequence). The CDR3: CASTFSRLGYTGELFF. In DNA form, the CDR3 reads TGTGCCAGCACTTTTAGCCGTCTGGGGTACACCGGGGAGCTGTTTTTT.

V usage is TRBV10-2 and J usage is TRBJ2-7; no definite D call. In germline, CDR1 is WSHSY, CDR2 SAAADI. The CDR3 is 11 amino acids. The germline V and J ends were trimmed by 3 bases and 4 bases, with 4 bases remaining between them. CDR3 nucleotide sequence: TGCGCCAGCAGTGACCCGTACGAGCAGTACTTC. Translation: CASSDPYEQYF.

In its sample, this clone was seen once. V gene TRBV2 combines with J gene TRBJ2-5; D not resolved. The ends were cut back, 3 bases at V and 4 bases at J, with 6 bases in the middle. Germline CDR1 SNHLY, CDR2 FYNNEI. The CDR3 length is 12 residues. For the CDR3, the DNA is TGTGCCAGCAGTGACTACGGAGAGACCCAGTACTTC. Encoded protein: CASSDYGETQYF.

This sequence joins TRBV19 and TRBJ1-1; D gene uncertain. This CDR3 has 8 residues. Germline assignment: CDR1 LNHDA and CDR2 SQIVND (reference sequence). The CDR3 spells CQNTEAFF. The CDR3 DNA reads TGTCAGAACACTGAAGCTTTCTTT.

This CDR3 reads CATSRRTGNEQFF. CDR3 bases: TGTGCCACCAGCAGGAGGACAGGGAATGAGCAGTTCTTC. This sequence joins TRBV15 and TRBJ2-1; 8 positions agree with TRBD1. The CDR3 is made up of 13 amino acids. Germline CDR1 and CDR2: LNHNV and YYDKDF (reference sequence). Trimming took 3 bases from V and 7 from J; bases not matched to a gene: 2.

This chain links TRBV9 with TRBJ2-6, with 9 bases matching TRBD2. After removal of 3 bases from V and 0 bases from J, the junction contained 13 bases not matched to a gene. The CDR3 is 20 residues long. The germline CDR1 and CDR2 sequences are SGDLS and YYNGEE. The CDR3 protein is CASSDPLGLAGSSGANVLTF. The CDR3 DNA follows: TGTGCCAGCAGCGACCCCCTAGGGCTAGCGGGGAGCTCTGGGGCCAACGTCCTGACTTTC. Filled out from reference TRBV9 and TRBJ2-6, the complete variable domain reads DSGVTQTPKHLITATGQRVTLRCSPRSGDLSVYWYQQSLDQGLQFLIQYYNGEERAKGNILERFSAQQFPDLHSELNLSSLELGDSALYFCASSDPLGLAGSSGANVLTFGAGSRLTVL.

V is TRBV7-9 and J is TRBJ2-3; possibly TRBD1 or TRBD2 for D (5 bases each). This CDR3 region has 17 residues. Trimming removed 4 bases at V and 5 bases at J, with 22 bases between. Germline V lookup: CDR1 SEHNR, CDR2 FQNEAQ (reference sequence). The CDR3 spells CASSSKDRDGWIDTQYF. The DNA of the CDR3 is TGTGCCAGCAGCTCCAAGGACCGGGACGGATGGATAGATACGCAGTATTTT.

The genes are TRBV4-1 and TRBJ2-1; 12 bases are shared with TRBD1. Germline V gene data show CDR1 as MGHRA and CDR2 as YSYEKL. The V segment lost 0 bases and the J segment 9 bases; nucleotides outside the gene matches: 6. The CDR3 has 16 residues. The CDR3 DNA reads TGCGCCAGCAGCCAAGATTGGGGACAGGGGGCTTTTGAGCAGTTCTTC. It yields the protein CASSQDWGQGAFEQFF.

CDR3 sequence reads: CATTRDRGSRTTDTQYF. The DNA of the CDR3 is TGTGCCACCACCCGGGACAGGGGATCAAGAACCACAGATACGCAGTATTTT. The chain joins TRBV19 to TRBJ2-3, with 10 bases identical to TRBD1. V lost 10 bases, J lost 2 bases, and 15 bases stayed unmatched. Germline V gene data show CDR1 as LNHDA and CDR2 as SQIVND (reference sequence). CDR3 length equals 17 residues. Full variable domain (remainder filled in from reference TRBV19 and TRBJ2-3): DGGITQSPKYLFRKEGQNVTLSCEQNLNHDAMYWYRQDPGQGLRLIYYSQIVNDFQKGDIAEGYSVSREKKESFPLTVTSAQKNPTAFYLCATTRDRGSRTTDTQYFGPGTRLTVL.